One sample yielded the 21 T cell receptor beta chains listed below, sequenced in a study of blood T cell repertoires in COVID-19. Method: immunoSEQ multiplex PCR; TCRdb's copy keeps in-frame clones and lacks some. The data hold roughly 110,000 clones, with 90% to 95% observed a single time. The source material was peripheral blood. The source of these receptors is a woman in her 30s with acute or convalescent COVID-19.

The chain joins TRBV4-2 to TRBJ2-7, with a possible D match to TRBD2 (5 bases). CDR1 and CDR2 (germline): LGHNA, YNFKEQ. CDR3 length: 17 residues. Trimming cost V 0 bases and J 0 bases, with 15 bases left between them. The CDR3 DNA sequence: TGTGCCAGCAGCCAAGAGAAGGACTCTTGGAGCTCCTACGAGCAGTACTTC. As protein: CASSQEKDSWSSYEQYF.

This clone occurred once. The genes are TRBV9 and TRBJ2-5; 15 nucleotides align to TRBD2. Germline assignment: CDR1 SGDLS and CDR2 YYNGEE. J gave up 4 bases and V 2 bases, and 3 bases lay outside the gene matches. The CDR3 has 16 amino acids. The CDR3 coding sequence is TGTGCCAGCAGCGTGGGACTAGCGGGGGGTGGAGAGACCCAGTACTTC. The encoded protein is CASSVGLAGGGETQYF.

This clone was recorded a few times. V gene TRBV9 combines with J gene TRBJ1-2; D may be TRBD1 (5 bases). Germline CDR1 SGDLS, CDR2 YYNGEE. This CDR3 has 13 amino acids. V was shortened by 1 base and J by 9 bases, with 13 bases between the two germline ends. The CDR3, as DNA: TGTGCCAGCAGCGTATCAGGTGGGGCAAGCTACACCTTC. Its protein product is CASSVSGGASYTF. The entire variable domain, with the rest obtained from reference TRBV9 and TRBJ1-2, is as follows: DSGVTQTPKHLITATGQRVTLRCSPRSGDLSVYWYQQSLDQGLQFLIQYYNGEERAKGNILERFSAQQFPDLHSELNLSSLELGDSALYFCASSVSGGASYTFGSGTRLTVV.

The rearrangement links TRBV18 to TRBJ1-1, with a weak D call TRBD1 (5 bases). The ends were cut back, 6 bases at V and 5 bases at J, with 19 bases in the middle. The V gene's germline CDR1 is KGHSH and CDR2 LQKENI. The CDR3 is made up of 15 amino acids. CDR3 coding DNA: TGTGCCAGCTCCCCCATTCCAGGAGGGGAGACTGAAGCTTTCTTT. Amino acids: CASSPIPGGETEAFF.

The chain uses TRBV4-2 and TRBJ1-1, with TRBD1 matching over 7 bases. Trimming at V came to 2 bases and at J to 4 bases, leaving 10 bases not matched to a gene. In germline, CDR1 is LGHNA, CDR2 YNFKEQ. The CDR3 contains 16 residues. The CDR3 DNA reads as TGTGCCAGCAGCCAACGAACGACAGGGACGACCACTGAAGCTTTCTTT. This encodes CASSQRTTGTTTEAFF.

This chain connects TRBV4-2 to TRBJ2-7, with D possibly TRBD2 on 5 matching bases. CDR1 is LGHNA and CDR2 is YNFKEQ in the germline V gene. Trimming cost V 3 bases and J 6 bases, with 21 bases left between them. CDR3 length equals 16 residues. The CDR3 protein is CASSHILLVVASEQYF. CDR3 DNA sequence: TGTGCCAGCAGCCATATCTTACTAGTCGTAGCCTCCGAGCAGTACTTC.

The V and J genes are TRBV11-3 and TRBJ2-2, with 10 bases matching TRBD1. After removal of 4 bases from V and 6 bases from J, the junction contained 2 bases not matched to a gene. This CDR3 comprises 14 residues. The germline V gene encodes CDR1 SGHNT and CDR2 YENEEA. The CDR3 DNA sequence: TGTGCCAGCAGCTGGACAGGGGGGTCCGGGGAGCTGTTTTTT. Translating it yields CASSWTGGSGELFF.

The rearrangement links TRBV5-5 to TRBJ1-4, with D possibly matching TRBD1 (5 bases). The germline CDR1 and CDR2 sequences are SGHKS and YYEKEE (reference sequence). The CDR3 spans 13 residues. The germline V and J ends were trimmed by 0 bases and 8 bases, with 8 bases remaining between them. In DNA, the CDR3 is TGTGCCAGCAGCTTGGCTTGGGGCGAAAAACTGTTTTTT. Translation: CASSLAWGEKLFF.

V is TRBV19 and J is TRBJ2-3; 8 bases are shared with TRBD1. The V gene's germline CDR1 is LNHDA and CDR2 SQIVND (reference sequence). V lost 3 bases and J lost 6; bases outside the gene matches: 5. This CDR3 has 14 residues. CDR3 protein: CASSIQGARDTQYF. The DNA for the CDR3 is TGTGCCAGTAGTATCCAGGGGGCGAGGGATACGCAGTATTTT.

This chain connects TRBV29-1 to TRBJ1-1; the match to TRBD1 covers 12 bases. V was clipped by 5 bases and J by 8 bases; unmatched bases: 6. Germline lookup yields CDR1 SQVTM and CDR2 ANQGSEA. The CDR3 spans 13 residues. CDR3 sequence reads: CSVLGQGAGEAFF. The CDR3 coding sequence is TGCAGCGTTCTGGGACAGGGGGCAGGGGAAGCTTTCTTT. The variable domain in full, with the rest retrieved from reference TRBV29-1 and TRBJ1-1, is SAVISQKPSRDICQRGTSLTIQCQVDSQVTMMFWYRQQPGQSLTLIATANQGSEATYESGFVIDKFPISRPNLTFSTLTVSNMSPEDSSIYLCSVLGQGAGEAFFGQGTRLTVV.

This clone showed up just a few times. The V call is TRBV6-1, the J call TRBJ2-7; D not resolved. Trimming left V 1 base short and J 7 bases short, with 11 bases between. Looked up from germline, CDR1 is MNHNS and CDR2 is SASEGT. There are 13 residues in the CDR3. The CDR3 spells CASSEVGASEQYF. Here the CDR3 DNA reads TGTGCCAGCAGTGAAGTGGGCGCGAGTGAGCAGTACTTC.

This chain uses TRBV7-9 with TRBJ1-2, with 7 nucleotides matching TRBD1. The CDR3 has 13 residues. CDR1 is SEHNR, CDR2 FQNEAQ, per germline (reference sequence). Trimming took 5 bases from V and 8 from J; bases not matched to a gene: 8. CDR3 region: CASSRGQGQGYTF. DNA of the CDR3: TGTGCCAGCAGCCGAGGGCAGGGACAGGGCTACACCTTC.

The chain carries TRBV3-1 (or the pseudogene TRBV3-2) and TRBJ1-2, with 7 bases fitting TRBD1. The CDR3 extends over 13 amino acids. CDR1 is LGHDT and CDR2 is YNNKEL in the germline V gene (reference sequence). The V segment lost 4 bases and the J segment 6 bases; nucleotides outside the gene matches: 5. CDR3 protein: CASSPGQIDGYTF. The CDR3 DNA reads as TGTGCCAGCAGCCCGGGACAGATAGATGGCTACACCTTC.

The J gene is TRBJ1-4, the V gene TRBV4-1; 7 nucleotides agree with TRBD1. The germline V gene has CDR1 MGHRA and CDR2 YSYEKL. The J segment lost 8 bases and the V segment lost 0 bases, leaving 15 bases of the junction unmatched. The CDR3 consists of 18 residues. CDR3 nucleotide sequence: TGCGCCAGCAGCCAAGAGGCGGGAGGACTCCTCAGGGGGGAAAAACTGTTTTTT. It yields the protein CASSQEAGGLLRGEKLFF.

This chain joins TRBV5-8 and TRBJ1-5; 7 positions agree with TRBD1. CDR1 and CDR2 (germline): SGHTS, YDEGEE. The CDR3 loop spans 14 amino acids. With 3 bases clipped from V and 5 bases from J, the junction kept 5 bases outside the gene matches. The CDR3 spells CASSSRGVDQPQHF. The CDR3 DNA is TGTGCCAGCAGCTCCAGGGGGGTGGATCAGCCCCAGCATTTT.

This clone has just one count. This rearrangement joins TRBV4-3 to TRBJ2-5; 7 bases line up with TRBD1. The V segment lost 2 bases and the J segment 1 base; nucleotides outside the gene matches: 16. The V gene's germline CDR1 is LGHNA and CDR2 YSLEER. This CDR3 has 19 residues. The CDR3 nucleotides read TGCGCCAGCAGCCAATCAACGGTGCAGGGGGTTTGGGGCCAAGAGACCCAGTACTTC. The encoded protein is CASSQSTVQGVWGQETQYF.

The V and J genes are TRBV11-2 and TRBJ2-7, with TRBD2 matching over 8 bases. CDR1 SGHAT and CDR2 FQNNGV come from the germline V gene. The ends lost 5 bases at V and 7 bases at J; junction bases unmatched: 7. The CDR3 is 13 amino acids. The CDR3 loop reads CASSVSAGVEQYF. The DNA of the CDR3 is TGTGCCAGCAGCGTGTCAGCGGGAGTGGAGCAGTACTTC.

This clone came up a few times. The V call is TRBV6-5, the J call TRBJ2-7; 10 bases fit TRBD1. CDR1 and CDR2 from the germline V gene are MNHEY and SVGAGI. Germline trimming cut 6 bases from V and 3 bases from J; bases unmatched to any gene: 8. This CDR3 region has 15 residues. CDR3 residues: CASSLGQGGFYEQYF. The CDR3 DNA reads as TGTGCCAGCAGCCTAGGACAGGGGGGTTTCTACGAGCAGTACTTC.

The chain employs TRBV9 and TRBJ2-4, with unresolved D. V lost 4 bases to trimming and J lost 5 bases, with 10 bases between them. The CDR3 consists of 13 residues. Germline V gene sequence: CDR1 SGDLS, CDR2 YYNGEE. The CDR3 is CASSPNSQNIQYF. In DNA form, the CDR3 reads TGTGCCAGCAGCCCCAATTCCCAAAACATTCAGTACTTC. Drawing the rest from reference TRBV9 and TRBJ2-4, the complete variable domain is DSGVTQTPKHLITATGQRVTLRCSPRSGDLSVYWYQQSLDQGLQFLIQYYNGEERAKGNILERFSAQQFPDLHSELNLSSLELGDSALYFCASSPNSQNIQYFGAGTRLSVL.

V and J are TRBV27 and TRBJ1-5; tentative D call: TRBD1 (6 bases). The germline V and J ends were trimmed by 5 bases and 7 bases, with 12 bases remaining between them. Germline CDR1 MNHEY, CDR2 SMNVEV (reference sequence). This CDR3 has 13 amino acids. CDR3 in DNA: TGTGCCAGCAGTCCCATACAGGGCCAGCCCCAGCATTTT. Its translation: CASSPIQGQPQHF.

J is TRBJ2-1 and V is TRBV24-1; tentatively, D is TRBD2 (6 bases). Germline CDR1 and CDR2: KGHDR and SFDVKD. The CDR3 is made up of 16 amino acids. V was shortened by 2 bases and J by 0 bases, with 10 bases between the two germline ends. CDR3 nucleotide sequence: TGTGCCACCAGTGATTGGGGGGACCGCTCCTACAATGAGCAGTTCTTC. Translated, it gives CATSDWGDRSYNEQFF.